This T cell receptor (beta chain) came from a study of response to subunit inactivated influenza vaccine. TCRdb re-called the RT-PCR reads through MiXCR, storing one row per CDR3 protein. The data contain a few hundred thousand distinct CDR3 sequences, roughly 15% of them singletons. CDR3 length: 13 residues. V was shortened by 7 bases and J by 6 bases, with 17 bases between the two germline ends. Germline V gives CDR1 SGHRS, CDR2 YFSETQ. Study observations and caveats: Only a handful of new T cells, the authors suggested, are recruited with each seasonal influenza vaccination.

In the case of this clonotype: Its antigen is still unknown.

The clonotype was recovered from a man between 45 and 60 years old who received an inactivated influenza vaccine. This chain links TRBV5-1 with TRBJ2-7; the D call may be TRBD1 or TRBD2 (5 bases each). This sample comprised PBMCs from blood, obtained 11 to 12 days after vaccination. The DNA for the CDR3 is TGCGCCAGCCACGAGGGGTGGACTGGCGAGCAGTACTTC. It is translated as CASHEGWTGEQYF.